Shown below are 3 T cell receptor beta chains from a single sample sequenced in a study of regulatory T cells in long-lasting Graves disease. The time point denotes: persistent/refractory GD, antithyroid drugs over 5 years with positive TRAb. TCR sequences were obtained from RNA taken from PBMCs. TCR beta libraries were built with iRepertoire HTBI primers and Arm-PCR of CDR3 regions. A single record per CDR3 protein comes from TCRdb applying MiXCR to the multiplex PCR reads. Of about 470,000 distinct CDR3 sequences in the sample, less than 25% were seen once. Sequenced material: peripheral blood mononuclear cells (PBMCs), taken when the disease was refractory, from a patient treated with antithyroid drugs. These receptors originate from a female donor with Graves disease.

The table lists this clonotype with a count of one. The chain recombines TRBV29-1 with TRBJ1-2; 9 positions match TRBD1. The CDR3 totals 14 residues. Germline V gene lookup returns CDR1 SQVTM and CDR2 ANQGSEA. With 4 bases clipped from V and 7 bases from J, the junction kept 10 bases outside the gene matches. CDR3 sequence: CSVVETGGIFGYTF. In DNA form, the CDR3 reads TGCAGCGTTGTAGAAACAGGGGGCATTTTTGGCTACACCTTC.

This sequence joins TRBV5-4 and TRBJ2-5; weak D call: TRBD2 (5 bases). The V end was cut by 4 bases, the J end by 4 bases, with 14 bases between. Germline CDR1 is SGHNT and CDR2 is YYREEE (reference sequence). This CDR3 has 14 residues. The CDR3 DNA reads as TGTGCCAGCAGCGGCCAGGCGGCGGGAGAGACCCAGTACTTC. Amino acids: CASSGQAAGETQYF.

The J gene is TRBJ2-7, the V gene TRBV9; 9 bases match TRBD1. The CDR3 extends over 15 amino acids. CDR1 is SGDLS and CDR2 is YYNGEE in the germline V gene. Unmatched junction bases numbered 8, after V lost 3 bases and J lost 4 bases. This CDR3 is CASSAGTGQKYEQYF. CDR3 sequence (DNA): TGTGCCAGCAGCGCCGGGACAGGGCAGAAATACGAGCAGTACTTC.